This T cell receptor (beta chain) was retrieved from a study of blood T cells in healthy people across ages. Study-wide findings and caveats: In the absence of known donor CMV status, changes in expanded clonotypes were possibly confounded.

The germline V gene encodes CDR1 SGHTA and CDR2 FQGNSA. CDR3 length: 14 residues. V lost 4 bases and J 4 bases, leaving 13 bases between the germline ends. PCR was performed a second time for about 7 to 12 cycles using a sample-barcoded 5' primer and a J-beta primer mix. Each CDR3 protein gets one entry after TCRdb re-called the 5' RACE reads with MiXCR. The table records roughly 680,000 distinct CDR3 sequences, around 50% of them present only once. As regards this clonotype: Its antigen remains unknown.

The source is a woman older than 75 in good health. The chain couples TRBV7-2 to TRBJ2-5; D could derive from TRBD1 or TRBD2 (5 bases each). Sequenced input: blood. The CDR3 loop is CASSWDESPETQYF. Written as DNA, the CDR3 is TGTGCCAGCAGCTGGGACGAATCACCAGAGACCCAGTACTTC. The full variable domain, rest sourced from reference TRBV7-2 and TRBJ2-5, is GAGVSQSPSNKVTEKGKDVELRCDPISGHTALYWYRQSLGQGLEFLIYFQGNSAPDKSGLPSDRFSAERTGGSVSTLTIQRTQQEDSAVYLCASSWDESPETQYFGPGTRLLVL.